These 11 T cell receptor beta chains originate from one sample sequenced in a study of tumor-infiltrating lymphocytes in primary liver carcinoma (dated by TCRdb to about 2017). Sequenced using an Illumina HiSeq 2500. Starting from 500 to 600 ng total RNA, TCRbeta-specific cDNA was produced by reverse transcription with a constant-region primer and ProtoScript II reverse transcriptase. The TCRbeta libraries were prepared through three rounds of nested multiplex PCR following a slightly modified ARM-PCR procedure. The first two PCR rounds used multiplex TRBV1-TRBV30 forward primers with a Cbeta reverse primer, each for roughly 10 cycles. Starting from the raw public reads, TCRdb applied fastp trimming at Q25, assembled clones with MiXCR and retained in-frame beta chains. CDR3 protein sequences are deduplicated, and each keeps its most common genes and DNA. Here the sample has approximately 330,000 distinct CDR3 sequences; 65% occur a single time. The ten largest clones represent about 6.1% of the sample.

RNA from unsorted whole blood was extracted with TRIzol reagent, and germline DNA was obtained with the DNeasy Blood & Tissue kit. What was sequenced was peripheral blood. The receptors stem from a man between 40 and 49 years old with primary liver carcinoma and hepatitis B virus infection.

This clonotype has just a few counts. This clone may be a read error of a much larger clone one base away. As the CDR3 is not closed by the conserved phenylalanine or tryptophan, this likely results from a read error. The genes are TRBV29-1 and TRBJ2-7, with D perhaps matching TRBD2 (6 bases). The CDR3 totals 14 residues. CDR1 SQVTM and CDR2 ANQGSEA come from the germline V gene. Between the trimmed V and J ends, which lost 4 bases and 3 bases, there was a span of 16 bases. The CDR3 loop reads CSVGDGGDFYEQYS. The CDR3 bases are TGCAGCGTTGGGGACGGCGGGGACTTCTACGAGCAGTACTCC.

A note on this clonotype: A clone one base away is much larger, so this may be a read error. V and J are TRBV12-3 or TRBV12-4 and TRBJ2-2; D is possibly TRBD2 (5 bases). V gave up 7 bases and J gave up 4 bases, with 10 bases separating them. CDR3 size: 13 residues. The CDR3 DNA is TGTGCCAGCAAAATAGCGAGCACCGGGGAGCTGTTTTTT. Its protein product is CASKIASTGELFF.

As concerns this clonotype: The CDR3 ends on some other residue instead of the conserved phenylalanine or tryptophan, so this is likely a read error. The chain carries TRBV6-6 and TRBJ2-5; a weak D match, TRBD1 (5 bases). Per the germline V gene, CDR1 is MNHNY and CDR2 is SVGAGI (reference sequence). This CDR3 comprises 16 residues. Trimming removed 4 bases at V and 4 bases at J, with 19 bases between. The CDR3 DNA is TGTGCCAGCAGTTCACATAACTTAGGGGTGACAGAGACCCAGTACTTA. Protein: CASSSHNLGVTETQYL.

Concerning this clonotype itself: A single base separates this from a much larger clone, so it may be a read error. The V call is TRBV6-5, the J call TRBJ2-1, with 7 nucleotides matching TRBD1. Germline assignment: CDR1 MNHEY and CDR2 SVGAGI. CDR3 size: 14 residues. Unmatched junction bases numbered 14, after V lost 10 bases and J lost 8 bases. The CDR3 nucleotides are TGTGCCACCAGCCAGACGACAGGGTTACATGAGCAGTTCTTC. It codes for CATSQTTGLHEQFF.

This clonotype has only one observation. At one of its ends the junction is not consistent with the germline gene, which may arise from a read error. This chain connects TRBV6-5 to TRBJ2-1, with 8 bases identical to TRBD2. CDR3 size: 16 residues. Looked up from germline, CDR1 is MNHEY and CDR2 is SVGAGI. CDR3: CACSLGSGTSGGGRFF. In DNA, the CDR3 is TGTGCCTGCAGTTTGGGGTCCGGGACTAGTGGGGGGGGGCGGTTCTTC.

This clonotype was counted between two and nine times. The chain is built from TRBV24-1 and TRBJ1-1, with D perhaps TRBD1 (5 bases). The CDR3 sequence is 12 residues long. Germline CDR1 is KGHDR and CDR2 is SFDVKD. V gave up 2 bases and J gave up 14 bases, with 14 bases separating them. CDR3 sequence (DNA): TGTGCCACCAGTGATTCAGGGCGGCGGACCTTCTTT. Amino acid sequence: CATSDSGRRTFF.

This clonotype was found many times. CDR3 coding DNA: TGTGCCAGCAGCAAACAGCAACTGAGCAACACTGAAGCTTTCTTT. Translated: CASSKQQLSNTEAFF. This chain links TRBV12-3 or TRBV12-4 with TRBJ1-1, with D unresolved. V was pared by 6 bases and J by 2 bases, with 16 bases between. The CDR3 totals 15 residues.

This rearrangement joins TRBV28 to TRBJ1-2, with a possible D match to TRBD1 (5 bases). In germline, CDR1 is MDHEN, CDR2 SYDVKM. Trimming took 7 bases from V and 3 from J, leaving 21 bases between them. The CDR3 covers 16 residues. The CDR3 spells CASISTPDWDYYGYTF. CDR3 DNA: TGTGCCAGCATATCCACTCCTGACTGGGACTACTATGGCTACACCTTC.

Of note for this clonotype: It may be a read error: a sequence one base away is much more abundant. The chain uses TRBV10-2 and TRBJ1-1; no firm D call. The V end was cut by 0 bases, the J end by 10 bases, with 12 bases between. CDR1 is WSHSY and CDR2 is SAAADI in the germline V gene. The CDR3 is 13 residues long. The CDR3 region has the DNA TGCGCCAGCAGTGAGTCCAGGTACGGACGAGCTTTCTTT. This encodes CASSESRYGRAFF.

The rearrangement links TRBV14 to TRBJ2-1, with 10 bases identical to TRBD2. V lost 2 bases, J lost 8 bases, and 18 bases stayed unmatched. Germline values: CDR1 SGHDN, CDR2 FVKESK. This CDR3 has 19 residues. CDR3 sequence (DNA): TGTGCCAGCAGCCAATGGGACTTTTTAGCGGGAGGTAGGGGAGATGAGCAGTTCTTC. This sequence encodes CASSQWDFLAGGRGDEQFF.

For this clonotype: A much bigger clone sits one base away, suggesting this may be a read error. The chain carries TRBV6-2 or TRBV6-3 and TRBJ2-7; 9 positions agree with TRBD1. This CDR3 comprises 19 residues. CDR1 and CDR2 from the germline V gene are MNHEY and SVGEGT. As DNA, the CDR3 is TGTCCCAGCAGTTTTATGCCGGGACAGGGATTCAAGGATGGCTACGAGCAGTACTTC. Its translation is CPSSFMPGQGFKDGYEQYF.